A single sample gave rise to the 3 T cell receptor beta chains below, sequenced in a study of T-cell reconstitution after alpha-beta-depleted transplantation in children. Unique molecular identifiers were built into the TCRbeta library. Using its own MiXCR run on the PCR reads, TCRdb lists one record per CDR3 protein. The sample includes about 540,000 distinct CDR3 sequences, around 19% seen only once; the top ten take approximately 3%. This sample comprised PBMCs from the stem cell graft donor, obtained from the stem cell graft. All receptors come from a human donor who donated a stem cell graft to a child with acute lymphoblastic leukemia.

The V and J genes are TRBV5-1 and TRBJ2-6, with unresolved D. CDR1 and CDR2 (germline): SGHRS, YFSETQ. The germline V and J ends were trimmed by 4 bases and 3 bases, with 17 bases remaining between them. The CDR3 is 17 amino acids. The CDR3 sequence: CASSPDPSGVGANVLTF. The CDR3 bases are TGCGCCAGCAGCCCGGATCCGTCTGGGGTTGGGGCCAACGTCCTGACTTTC.

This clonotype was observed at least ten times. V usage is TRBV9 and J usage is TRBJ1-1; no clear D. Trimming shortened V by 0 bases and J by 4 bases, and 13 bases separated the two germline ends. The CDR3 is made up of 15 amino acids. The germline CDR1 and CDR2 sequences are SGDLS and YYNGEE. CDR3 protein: CASSVEGWRGTEAFF. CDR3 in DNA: TGTGCCAGCAGCGTAGAGGGATGGAGAGGCACTGAAGCTTTCTTT.

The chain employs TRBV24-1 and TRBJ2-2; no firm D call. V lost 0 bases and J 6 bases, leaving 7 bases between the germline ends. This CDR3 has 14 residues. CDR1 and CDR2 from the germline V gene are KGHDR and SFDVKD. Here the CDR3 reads CATSDLTAAGELFF. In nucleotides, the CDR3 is TGTGCCACCAGTGATTTGACGGCCGCCGGGGAGCTGTTTTTT.